The 9 T cell receptor beta chains in this list originate from one sample, sequenced in a study of cytomegalovirus exposure and HLA in healthy donors. The protocol was immunoSEQ multiplex PCR, while the TCRdb copy is restricted to in-frame clones and leaves out a portion. Here the sample spans approximately 59,000 clones, 80% to 95% being singletons. Sequencing input: PBMCs. Source of these receptors: a young man in good health and CMV-seropositive.

The chain combines TRBV28 with TRBJ2-3, with TRBD2 as a possible D gene (5 bases). The CDR3 totals 15 residues. V was trimmed by 6 bases and J by 4 bases, leaving 17 bases between them. Per germline, CDR1 MDHEN and CDR2 SYDVKM. The CDR3 DNA follows: TGTGCCAGCAGCCCTTTCCCCGGAGGCGCAGATACGCAGTATTTT. It codes for CASSPFPGGADTQYF.

This chain joins TRBV6-1 and TRBJ1-2, with TRBD1 identical over 8 bases. The V and J ends lost 1 base and 8 bases, in that order; junction bases with no gene match: 9. Germline V gene sequence: CDR1 MNHNS, CDR2 SASEGT. The CDR3 extends over 15 amino acids. CDR3 DNA: TGTGCCAGCAGTGAAGGGACAGGGAGGATTCAGGGCTACACCTTC. Its protein product is CASSEGTGRIQGYTF.

The gene calls are TRBV5-1 and TRBJ2-5; 8 positions agree with TRBD2. CDR3 length: 15 residues. Trimming cost V 2 bases and J 5 bases; bases outside gene matches: 8. Germline CDR1 SGHRS, CDR2 YFSETQ. In nucleotides, the CDR3 is TGCGCCAGCAGCTTAGGAGCTAGCGGGCAGGAGACCCAGTACTTC. This gives the protein CASSLGASGQETQYF.

V usage is TRBV5-1 and J usage is TRBJ2-5; D is uncertain. Germline CDR1 and CDR2: SGHRS and YFSETQ. The V end was cut by 4 bases, the J end by 2 bases, with 9 bases between. CDR3 size: 13 residues. CDR3 sequence (DNA): TGCGCCAGCAGCAATCAGGCACAAGAGACCCAGTACTTC. Translation: CASSNQAQETQYF.

This clone has a handful of counts. The CDR3 here is CASSQRLGTEAFF. CDR3 nucleotides: TGTGCCAGCAGCCAACGACTCGGGACTGAAGCTTTCTTT. The chain links TRBV16 to TRBJ1-1; D unclear. The CDR3 consists of 13 residues. Germline lookup yields CDR1 KGHSY and CDR2 FQNENV. The ends were cut back, 2 bases at V and 5 bases at J, with 9 bases in the middle.

The chain has TRBV7-8 and TRBJ2-5; D may be TRBD2 (6 bases). This CDR3 has 15 amino acids. Germline CDR1 reads SGHVS; CDR2 reads FQNEAQ. Trimming took 5 bases from V and 2 from J, leaving 15 bases between them. This CDR3 reads CASSTPRDWQETQYF. For the CDR3, the DNA is TGTGCCAGCAGCACACCTCGGGACTGGCAAGAGACCCAGTACTTC.

This sequence joins TRBV11-3 and TRBJ2-5; no clear D. V lost 0 bases and J 3 bases, leaving 11 bases between the germline ends. The CDR3 has 15 amino acids. Germline values: CDR1 SGHNT, CDR2 YENEEA. In DNA, the CDR3 is TGTGCCAGCAGCTTAGATCAATCCCAGAAAGAGACCCAGTACTTC. It codes for CASSLDQSQKETQYF.

The rearrangement joins TRBV7-3 to TRBJ2-7; D gene ambiguous. Germline values: CDR1 SGHTA, CDR2 FQGTGA. The CDR3 length is 13 residues. Trimming took off 2 bases at V and 6 bases at J, with 11 bases between the two ends. The CDR3: CASSLGARSEQYF. CDR3 DNA sequence: TGTGCCAGCAGCTTAGGTGCTAGGTCCGAGCAGTACTTC.

This chain joins TRBV2 and TRBJ2-2, with D possibly matching TRBD2 (6 bases). Trimming pared 8 bases from V and 1 base from J, leaving 17 bases between. From germline, CDR1 is SNHLY and CDR2 FYNNEI. This CDR3 has 16 residues. CDR3 protein: CASLGVGGQNTGELFF. Here the CDR3 DNA reads TGTGCCAGCCTCGGAGTTGGAGGGCAGAACACCGGGGAGCTGTTTTTT. Full variable domain (missing parts from reference TRBV2 and TRBJ2-2): EPEVTQTPSHQVTQMGQEVILRCVPISNHLYFYWYRQILGQKVEFLVSFYNNEISEKSEIFDDQFSVERPDGSNFTLKIRSTKLEDSAMYFCASLGVGGQNTGELFFGEGSRLTVL.